Reported below is one T cell receptor (beta chain). This clone was seen more than once but under ten times. The antigen this receptor binds is unknown. The record has no base qualities; no much larger clone is one base away. From its cysteine to its phenylalanine, the CDR3 spans 13 amino acids. Only the CDR3 DNA is retained, 39 bases long and in frame from the first base. The germline V gene (reference sequence) supplies CDR1 SGHNT and CDR2 YYREEE. The trim is 3 bases for V and 3 bases for J, with a gap of 8 bases between the germline ends. The record originates from a study of beta chain features in type 1 diabetes (dated by TCRdb to between 2018 and 2020). For the wider study: Patients and healthy donors did not differ in mean age, gender distribution, total cell number or subset yield. A total of 90 million to 130 million sorted cells were examined across all samples, and a strong correlation was observed between cell number per subset and RNA yield. The study compared the TCRB repertoires of sorted circulating CD4+ T cell subsets in recently diagnosed type 1 diabetes patients with those in matched healthy donors. Naive and central memory subsets were obtained from all 30 or so donors, but regulatory and stem cell-like memory subsets were isolated from only 8 patients and about 8 healthy donors.

What the study reported, not specific to this receptor: The naive, central memory and regulatory TCRB repertoires appeared to resemble one another more closely among patients than among healthy donors. Because small numbers of individuals were included in the HLA sub-analyses, any influence of HLA type on TCRB rearrangement was left unresolved. Fewer insertions and more nucleotide deletions at VDJ recombination sites were observed in patients with type 1 diabetes, implying thymic rearrangement abnormalities. In all four CD4+ subsets, TCRB CDR3 length was moderately but significantly shorter in type 1 diabetes patients. Because cDNA was sequenced instead of genomic DNA, highly expressing activated cells could be over-represented, though the groups showed no difference in activation or CD3 levels. PCR might favor shorter templates, but patient and control samples were amplified and corrected together, so any skew would affect both groups equally.

A single peripheral blood draw of approximately 100 mL on average was collected from each donor into heparinised tubes. Using a panel that included CD45RO, CCR7, CD25, CD127, CD95 and CD27, naive, central memory, regulatory and stem cell-like memory CD4+ T cells were sorted on a BD FACSAria II. A purity above 95% was achieved for all sorted populations. PBMCs were isolated immediately by Lymphoprep density gradient centrifugation and stained directly without culture. So that batch effects would be minimized, each experiment stained and sorted samples in pairs, pairing one healthy donor with one patient. The entire isolated RNA was reverse transcribed using the High Capacity cDNA Reverse Transcription Kit, and thus expressed TCRB transcripts were sequenced. Deep immunoSEQ sequencing was performed on naive, central memory and regulatory T cell samples, with an average of roughly 3.5 million total reads per sample. After sorted cells were lysed in RLT buffer, RNA was extracted with DNase-treated RNeasy Micro or Mini kits, with the choice depending on cell number. To prevent cross-contamination, every cell subset was processed on its own, while patient and healthy donor samples were processed together. The immunoSEQ multiplex PCR was used to amplify TCRB sequences from cDNA, yielding 87-bp fragments that span the CDR3 region. Amplicons were sequenced on the Illumina HiSeq platform. Per the original workflow: PCR bias was computationally corrected using synthetic template baselines, reads within Hamming distance 2 were collapsed, and singletons that could not be merged were discarded. Reads were aligned to IMGT to assign V, D and J genes, CDR3 length, and insertions or deletions at six rearrangement sites. Within each subset, clonotype counts were normalized to sorted cell number, and only after that were true diversity and Gini coefficients computed with the tcR R package. The overlap coefficient, calculated on TCRB nucleotide sequences, was used to measure repertoire sharing. This is the immuneACCESS table as TCRdb keeps it, with only in-frame sequences that have V and J called. A part of the clones is gone; compared with another copy, unresolved V genes explain less than half, and the rest is unexplained. The DNA gave D and trimming, while V, J and clone size come from that table. This sample holds fewer than 350,000 clones; roughly 8% were observed only once. Of the sample, more than 0.9% is held by the ten largest clones.

This TCR was recovered from a woman younger than 30 in good health. Sequences were obtained from central memory CD4+ T cells from blood. The sequence links TRBV5-4 to TRBJ2-3; the D segment cannot be called with confidence. The DNA reads as follows: TGTGCCAGCAGCTACGGTGTGACAGATACGCAGTATTTT. Translated, it gives CASSYGVTDTQYF. The reference TRBV5-4 and TRBJ2-3 proteins fill in what lies around the CDR3, so the full variable domain reads ETGVTQSPTHLIKTRGQQVTLRCSSQSGHNTVSWYQQALGQGPQFIFQYYREEENGRGNFPPRFSGLQFPNYSSELNVNALELDDSALYLCASSYGVTDTQYFGPGTRLTVL.